Shown below are 15 T cell receptor beta chains from a single sample sequenced in a study of Ad26.COV2.S vaccination and SARS-CoV-2 variants. TCRdb's copy holds only in-frame clones and misses some; the assay was immunoSEQ multiplex PCR. The repertoire holds roughly 460,000 clones, with roughly nine tenths as singletons. Documented treatment: around 19 received Ad26.COV2.S at low or high dose, single or two shots; roughly five received placebo; per-sample allocation not given. Sample collection was performed on day 63 after the first vaccine or placebo injection. This specimen was peripheral blood, taken in a trial of Ad26.COV2.S vaccine versus placebo. These receptors were obtained from a person aged 18-60 years who received the Ad26.COV2.S COVID-19 vaccine or a placebo.

The V gene is TRBV27, the J gene TRBJ2-3; 16 bases agree with TRBD2. V shed 8 bases and J 4 bases; nucleotides not matched to a gene: 12. This CDR3 spans 18 amino acids. Per germline, CDR1 MNHEY and CDR2 SMNVEV (reference sequence). DNA for the CDR3: TGTGCCAGCTGCTCGGGACTAGCGGGAGGGCACCTCCCAGATACGCAGTATTTT. It yields the protein CASCSGLAGGHLPDTQYF.

The V gene is TRBV6-5, the J gene TRBJ2-7; unclear D gene. Germline CDR1 MNHEY, CDR2 SVGAGI. V lost 4 bases, J lost 3 bases, and 16 bases lay in between. The CDR3 is 15 residues long. CDR3 coding DNA: TGTGCCAGCAGTTCCTGGGCCGCGACGGTCTACGAGCAGTACTTC. It specifies CASSSWAATVYEQYF.

This clone appeared once. V and J are TRBV9 and TRBJ2-7; D is uncertain. The germline V gene has CDR1 SGDLS and CDR2 YYNGEE. V lost 1 base, J lost 3 bases, and 14 bases lay in between. The CDR3 has 15 amino acids. CDR3 in DNA: TGTGCCAGCAGCGTATCCCCAGCCATCCTCTACGAGCAGTACTTC. Translating gives CASSVSPAILYEQYF.

The gene calls are TRBV18 and TRBJ2-1, with TRBD2 identical over 14 bases. The V gene end was trimmed by 3 bases and the J gene end by 7 bases; junction bases not matched to a gene: 2. Germline CDR1 KGHSH, CDR2 LQKENI. CDR3 length: 15 residues. The chain's CDR3 is CASSPTSGGVNEQFF. In DNA form, the CDR3 reads TGTGCCAGCTCACCGACTAGCGGGGGGGTAAATGAGCAGTTCTTC.

The rearrangement joins TRBV27 to TRBJ1-2; TRBD1 matches at 7 bases. Losses at the gene ends were 1 base for V and 1 base for J; bases not matched to a gene: 6. The CDR3 runs 16 residues. Germline V gene data show CDR1 as MNHEY and CDR2 as SMNVEV (reference sequence). The CDR3 coding sequence is TGTGCCAGCAGTTTATTGGGACAGCCTTTTAACTATGGCTACACCTTC. Translation gives CASSLLGQPFNYGYTF.

This rearrangement joins TRBV9 to TRBJ1-1, with TRBD1 matching over 7 bases. Trimming took 0 bases from V and 3 from J; bases not matched to a gene: 5. In germline, CDR1 is SGDLS, CDR2 YYNGEE. The CDR3 runs to 15 residues. The CDR3 sequence is CASSVAQGLDTEAFF. In DNA form, the CDR3 reads TGTGCCAGCAGCGTAGCACAGGGGTTGGACACTGAAGCTTTCTTT.

This clone came up once. This chain uses TRBV4-3 with TRBJ2-2, with D maybe TRBD2 (6 bases). CDR1 LGHNA and CDR2 YSLEER come from the germline V gene. The CDR3 consists of 17 residues. V lost 0 bases to trimming and J lost 5 bases, with 16 bases between them. The CDR3 spells CASSQDFGRAGTGELFF. For the CDR3, the DNA is TGCGCCAGCAGCCAAGATTTCGGGCGGGCGGGGACCGGGGAGCTGTTTTTT.

This chain joins TRBV6-5 and TRBJ1-2, with a weak D call TRBD1 (5 bases). V was trimmed by 4 bases and J by 8 bases, leaving 11 bases between them. The CDR3 is 12 residues long. Germline lookup yields CDR1 MNHEY and CDR2 SVGAGI. CDR3 amino acids: CASSSGWRGYTF. CDR3 DNA: TGTGCCAGCAGTTCAGGGTGGAGGGGCTACACCTTC.

The V gene is TRBV4-1, the J gene TRBJ2-4, with 7 bases fitting TRBD2. The CDR3 runs to 16 residues. Trimming removed 0 bases from V and 0 bases from J; junction bases left unmatched: 2. CDR1 and CDR2 (germline): MGHRA, YSYEKL. This chain's CDR3 is CASSQEGGRAKNIQYF. The CDR3 region has the DNA TGCGCCAGCAGCCAAGAGGGGGGGAGAGCCAAAAACATTCAGTACTTC.

This chain joins TRBV28 and TRBJ1-5; D is possibly TRBD1 (5 bases). The CDR3 contains 14 residues. Germline CDR1 and CDR2: MDHEN and SYDVKM. The germline V and J ends were trimmed by 5 bases and 7 bases, with 15 bases remaining between them. In nucleotides, the CDR3 is TGTGCCAGCAGTCCAAACGCAGGGTTGCAGCCCCAGCATTTT. This codes for CASSPNAGLQPQHF.

This chain uses TRBV6-5 with TRBJ1-5; D ambiguous. Trimming pared 8 bases from V and 7 bases from J, leaving 12 bases between. Germline V gives CDR1 MNHEY, CDR2 SVGAGI. The CDR3 loop spans 12 amino acids. The CDR3 coding sequence is TGTGCCAGCGGAAATGGTCAGCAGCCCCAGCATTTT. Encoded protein: CASGNGQQPQHF.

The rearrangement uses TRBV2 and TRBJ1-1; D not certain. The CDR3 totals 11 residues. The V gene's germline CDR1 is SNHLY and CDR2 FYNNEI. The V gene lost 6 bases and the J gene lost 9 bases, with 11 bases spanning the gap. The CDR3 coding sequence is TGTGCCAGCAGCCCCACAGATAAAGCTTTCTTT. Encoded protein: CASSPTDKAFF. Together with reference TRBV2 and TRBJ1-1, the CDR3 gives the full variable domain: EPEVTQTPSHQVTQMGQEVILRCVPISNHLYFYWYRQILGQKVEFLVSFYNNEISEKSEIFDDQFSVERPDGSNFTLKIRSTKLEDSAMYFCASSPTDKAFFGQGTRLTVV.

This clone was counted a single time. The chain has TRBV19 and TRBJ2-1, with D perhaps matching TRBD1 or TRBD2 (7 bases each). Per the germline V gene, CDR1 is LNHDA and CDR2 is SQIVND (reference sequence). V was trimmed by 3 bases and J by 16 bases, leaving 13 bases between them. The CDR3 covers 11 residues. Here the CDR3 DNA reads TGTGCCAGTAGTATGGGGAGGGGGCTTTTCTTC. It translates to CASSMGRGLFF.

This clone was counted once. This chain links TRBV27 with TRBJ2-1; D possibly corresponds to TRBD2 (6 bases). Germline V gives CDR1 MNHEY, CDR2 SMNVEV (reference sequence). The CDR3 has 15 residues. Trimming shortened V by 5 bases and J by 0 bases, and 11 bases separated the two germline ends. CDR3 in DNA: TGTGCCAGCAGTCCCGGGACTCTCTCCTACAATGAGCAGTTCTTC. Translation: CASSPGTLSYNEQFF.

The chain employs TRBV7-2 and TRBJ1-2; D is uncertain. The V gene lost 3 bases and the J gene lost 0 bases, with 11 bases spanning the gap. CDR1 and CDR2 (germline): SGHTA, FQGNSA. The CDR3 loop spans 15 amino acids. CDR3 sequence: CASSLTWTANYGYTF. The CDR3 DNA sequence: TGTGCCAGCAGCTTGACTTGGACGGCTAACTATGGCTACACCTTC.